This T cell receptor (beta chain) was sequenced during a study of blood T cell repertoires in COVID-19. Study background: Some COVID-19 samples were acute and others convalescent; all came from the United States, Italy and Spain. PBMCs, B-cell-depleted T cells, or T cells were the source of the cDNA or gDNA that made up the material.

The authors' processing: Researchers report that nucleated cell counts were estimated from reference gene primer amplification. This table comes from immunoSEQ multiplex PCR, and its TCRdb copy is limited to in-frame clones, with some not included. V and J calls and clone size come straight from that table; D and trimming were deduced from the DNA. The profile shows approximately 300,000 clones, 90% to 95% of them singletons. Deletions cut 3 bases from V and 6 bases from J, with 12 bases between. Germline CDR1 GTSNPN, CDR2 SVGIG (reference sequence). The CDR3 covers 14 residues. Participants in the exposed group had met a COVID-19 case in the 2 weeks before joining the study.

The specimen sequenced was PBMCs or T cells enriched from blood (not recorded which). This receptor was taken from a woman under 40 who had been exposed to COVID-19. The gene calls are TRBV30 and TRBJ1-6, with D tentatively TRBD1 (5 bases). The CDR3 spells CAWRIRESNSPLHF. CDR3 in DNA: TGTGCCTGGAGGATCAGGGAAAGTAATTCACCCCTCCACTTT.